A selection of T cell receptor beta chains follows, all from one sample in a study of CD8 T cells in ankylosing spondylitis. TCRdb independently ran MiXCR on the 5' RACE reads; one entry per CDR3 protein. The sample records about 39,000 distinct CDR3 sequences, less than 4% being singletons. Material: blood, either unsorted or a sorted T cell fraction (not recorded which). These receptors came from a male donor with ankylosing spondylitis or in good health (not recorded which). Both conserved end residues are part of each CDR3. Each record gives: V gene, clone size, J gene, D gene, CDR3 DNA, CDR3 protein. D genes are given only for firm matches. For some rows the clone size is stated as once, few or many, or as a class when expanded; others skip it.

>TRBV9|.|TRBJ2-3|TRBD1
TGTGCCAGCAGCGCCTTTGCCTCCGGGACAGGCTCCACAGATACGCAGTATTTT
CASSAFASGTGSTDTQYF
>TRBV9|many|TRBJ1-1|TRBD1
TGTGCCAGCAGCGTAGGGGACAGGGTGAGCACTGAAGCTTTCTTT
CASSVGDRVSTEAFF
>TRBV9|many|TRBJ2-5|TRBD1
TGTGCCAGCAGCGTAGCCGGGACAGGAGAGACCCAGTACTTC
CASSVAGTGETQYF
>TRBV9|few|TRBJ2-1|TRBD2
TGTGCCAGCAGCGCTAGCGGGAGCGTGGGGAATGAGCAGTTCTTC
CASSASGSVGNEQFF
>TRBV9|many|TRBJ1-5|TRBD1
TGTGCCAGCAGCTTTGGGACAGGGGAGGGTCAGCCCCAGCATTTT
CASSFGTGEGQPQHF
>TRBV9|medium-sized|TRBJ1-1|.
TGTGCCAGCAGCCCCCTAGGGACGGGCAACACTGAAGCTTTCTTT
CASSPLGTGNTEAFF
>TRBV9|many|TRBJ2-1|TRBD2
TGTGCCAGCAGCGTAGCAGGGCAGGGGTGGGTAGCGGGAGCGGTCAATGAGCAGTTCTTC
CASSVAGQGWVAGAVNEQFF
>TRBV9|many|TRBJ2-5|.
TGTGCCAGCAGCGTAGGGGCAGGGGTTGACGAGACCCAGTACTTC
CASSVGAGVDETQYF
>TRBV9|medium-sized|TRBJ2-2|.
TGTGCCAGCAGCGTAGGGCAGGGGAACACCGGGGAGCTGTTTTTT
CASSVGQGNTGELFF
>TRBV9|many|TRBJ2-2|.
TGTGCCAGCAGCAAGTTCTCAACGGGGGAGCTGTTTTTT
CASSKFSTGELFF
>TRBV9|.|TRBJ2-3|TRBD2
TGTGCCAGCAGCGTAGATAGCGGGGGACGTGGGGATACGCAGTATTTT
CASSVDSGGRGDTQYF
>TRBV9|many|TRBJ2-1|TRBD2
TGTGCCAGCAGCACCAGCGGGGCTACATACAATGAGCAGTTCTTC
CASSTSGATYNEQFF
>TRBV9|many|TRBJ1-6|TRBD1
TGTGCCAGCAGCGTAGATGGACAGGGACTGGGCACCTATAATTCACCCCTCCACTTT
CASSVDGQGLGTYNSPLHF
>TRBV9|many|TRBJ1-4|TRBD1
TGTGCCAGCAGCTCAGGGGGGAATAATGAAAAACTGTTTTTT
CASSSGGNNEKLFF
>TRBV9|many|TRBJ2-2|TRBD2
TGTGCCAGCAGCGTAGGGACTAGCGCCGGGGAGCTGTTTTTT
CASSVGTSAGELFF
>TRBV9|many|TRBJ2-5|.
TGTGCCAGCAGCGTAGGCAACCGTGGGGTAGAGACCCAGTACTTC
CASSVGNRGVETQYF
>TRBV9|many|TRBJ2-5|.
TGTGCCAGCAGCGTATCAGGGGTATGGGAGACCCAGTACTTC
CASSVSGVWETQYF
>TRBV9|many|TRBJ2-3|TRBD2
TGTGCCAGCAGCGTAGCAGGAACTAGCGGGAGTGATACGCAGTATTTT
CASSVAGTSGSDTQYF
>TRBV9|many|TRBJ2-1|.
TGTGCCAGCAGCATTAACACGGTTTCCTACAATGAGCAGTTCTTC
CASSINTVSYNEQFF
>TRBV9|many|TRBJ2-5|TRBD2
TGTGCCAGCAGCGTAGCTAGCGGGGGGGCCGACGAGACCCAGTACTTC
CASSVASGGADETQYF
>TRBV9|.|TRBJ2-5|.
TGTGCCAGCAGCGTAGACGTCCCAGGGGGGACGAGGGAGACCCAGTACTTC
CASSVDVPGGTRETQYF
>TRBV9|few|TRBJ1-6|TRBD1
TGTGCCAGCAGCGTCGGGGACAGGGTCGGGTCACCCCTCCACTTT
CASSVGDRVGSPLHF
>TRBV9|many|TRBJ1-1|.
TGTGCCAGCAGCAGGGAGTCGAACACTGAAGCTTTCTTT
CASSRESNTEAFF
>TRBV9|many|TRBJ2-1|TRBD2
TGTGCCAGCAGCGAGAGAGGGACTAGCGGACTAATCTACAATGAGCAGTTCTTC
CASSERGTSGLIYNEQFF
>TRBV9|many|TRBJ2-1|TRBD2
TGTGCCAGCAGCGTAGATCTCCCGGGACTAGTACTCAATGAGCAGTTCTTC
CASSVDLPGLVLNEQFF
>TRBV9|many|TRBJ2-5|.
TGTGCCAGCAGCGTAGGAGCCAGGCAAGAGACCCAGTACTTC
CASSVGARQETQYF
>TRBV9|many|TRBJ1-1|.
TGTGCCAGCAGCCTAGCAGCACAGACCTTCATGAACACTGAAGCTTTCTTT
CASSLAAQTFMNTEAFF
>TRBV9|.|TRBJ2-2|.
TGTGCCAGCATCTCAGGCGGGGTGGGCACCGGGGAGCTGCTTTTT
CASISGGVGTGELLF
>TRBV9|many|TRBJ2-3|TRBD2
TGTGCCAGCAGCGTTGAGAGCGGGGTCCCTGATACGCAGTATTTT
CASSVESGVPDTQYF
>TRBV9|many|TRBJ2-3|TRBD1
TGTGCCAGCAGCCTCTACAGGGGGCAAGACCAGGGCACAGATACGCAGTATTTT
CASSLYRGQDQGTDTQYF
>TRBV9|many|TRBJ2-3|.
TGTGCCAGCAGCAAACGGTGGGAGAGCACAGATACGCAGTATTTT
CASSKRWESTDTQYF
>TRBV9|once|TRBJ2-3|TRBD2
TGTGCCAGCAGCGTAGAGATCGGACTAGCGGGGAACACAGATACGCAGTATTTT
CASSVEIGLAGNTDTQYF
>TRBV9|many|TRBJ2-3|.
TGTGCCAGCAGCGGCAGGGGGCTAGCGGGCCCCCGCACAGATACGCAGTATTTT
CASSGRGLAGPRTDTQYF
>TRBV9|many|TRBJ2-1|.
TGTGCCAGCGCCAAGGGAGTTTATGAGCAGTTCTTC
CASAKGVYEQFF
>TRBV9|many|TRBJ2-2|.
TGTGCCAGCAGCGTAGAGGCTAGTTACACCGGGGAGCTGTTTTTT
CASSVEASYTGELFF
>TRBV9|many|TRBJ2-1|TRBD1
TGTGCCAGCAGCGTAGGACAGGGCAATGAGCAGTTCTTC
CASSVGQGNEQFF
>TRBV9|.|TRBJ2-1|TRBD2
TGTGCCAGCAGCGTAGGACCGGGACTAGCGGGAGAGAGACAGTTCTTC
CASSVGPGLAGERQFF
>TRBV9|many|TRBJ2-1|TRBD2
TGTGCCAGCAGCGTAGCTACGGGGGGTTATGAGCAGTTCTTC
CASSVATGGYEQFF
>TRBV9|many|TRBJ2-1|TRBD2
TGTGCCAGCAGCGTCACTAGCGACCCGAGCGACAATGAGCAGTTCTTC
CASSVTSDPSDNEQFF
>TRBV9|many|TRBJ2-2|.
TGTGCCAGCAGCAAGTACACCGGGGAGCTGTTTTTT
CASSKYTGELFF
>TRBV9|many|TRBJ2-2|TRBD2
TGTGCCAGCACCCCTGGTAGCGGGGCCAACACCGGGGAGCTGTTTTTT
CASTPGSGANTGELFF
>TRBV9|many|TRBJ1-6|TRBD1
TGTGCCAGCAGCGCATACAGGGGGCGCGAAGATTCACCCCTCCACTTT
CASSAYRGREDSPLHF
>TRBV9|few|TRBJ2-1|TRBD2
TGTGCCAGCAGCGTAGGGCCCAGGGGACTAGCGGTTAATGAGCAGATCTTC
CASSVGPRGLAVNEQIF
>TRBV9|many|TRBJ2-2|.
TGTGCCAGCAGCCCTCCAGTGAACACCGGGGAGCTGTTTTTT
CASSPPVNTGELFF
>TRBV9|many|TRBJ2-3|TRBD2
TGTGCCAGCGAGCGGGGGGCCACAGATACGCAGTATTTT
CASERGATDTQYF
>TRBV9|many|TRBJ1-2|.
TGTGCCAGCAGCCCAAATCAAGGTAGGGAGGCGAACAACTATGGCTACACCTTC
CASSPNQGREANNYGYTF
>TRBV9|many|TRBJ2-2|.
TGTGCCAGCAGCGTAGATCCAGCGAACACCGGGGAGCTGTTTTTT
CASSVDPANTGELFF
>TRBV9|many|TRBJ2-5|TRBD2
TGTGCCAGCAGCTACCGGGGGGCGGGGGGACAAGAGACCCAGTACTTC
CASSYRGAGGQETQYF
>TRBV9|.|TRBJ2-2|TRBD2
TGTGCCAGCAGCGTAGCCCTAGCGGGAGTAAACACCGGGGAGCTGTTTTTT
CASSVALAGVNTGELFF
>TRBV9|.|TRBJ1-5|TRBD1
TGTGCCAGCAGCCCTCCCGGACAGGGGAATCAGCCCCAGCATTTT
CASSPPGQGNQPQHF
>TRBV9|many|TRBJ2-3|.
TGTGCCAGCAGCGTAGTTGTCGACAGCACAGATACGCAGTATTTT
CASSVVVDSTDTQYF
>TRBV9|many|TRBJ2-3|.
TGTGCCAGCAGCCCAGGCGCCCGCCAGGGAACAGATACGCAGTATTTT
CASSPGARQGTDTQYF
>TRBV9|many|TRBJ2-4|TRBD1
TGTGCCAGCAGCGTTTCTCCAGGGGGTGATAACATTCAGTACTTC
CASSVSPGGDNIQYF